Each of the 10 T cell receptor beta chains below was sequenced from the same sample in a study of blood T cell repertoires in COVID-19. Method: immunoSEQ multiplex PCR; TCRdb's copy keeps in-frame clones and lacks some. Of about 75,000 clones listed, roughly 78% are singletons. Specimen: peripheral blood. The origin of the receptors is a woman aged 80 or older with active or convalescent COVID-19.

The chain links TRBV15 to TRBJ1-5, with a possible D match to TRBD1 (5 bases). Per the germline V gene, CDR1 is LNHNV and CDR2 is YYDKDF (reference sequence). The germline V and J ends were trimmed by 0 bases and 7 bases, with 13 bases remaining between them. The CDR3 spans 15 residues. The CDR3 nucleotides read TGTGCCACCAGCAGAGATGTCCCAGGGAAACAGCCCCAGCATTTT. As protein: CATSRDVPGKQPQHF. Full variable domain (outside the CDR3, taken from reference TRBV15 and TRBJ1-5): DAMVIQNPRYQVTQFGKPVTLSCSQTLNHNVMYWYQQKSSQAPKLLFHYYDKDFNNEADTPDNFQSRRPNTSFCFLDIRSPGLGDTAMYLCATSRDVPGKQPQHFGDGTRLSIL.

The rearrangement joins TRBV5-1 to TRBJ2-1; 9 bases agree with TRBD2. The CDR3 extends over 17 amino acids. Germline CDR1 and CDR2: SGHRS and YFSETQ. V shed 1 base, J shed 6 bases, and the junction held 11 bases outside the gene matches. CDR3 bases: TGCGCCAGCAGCTTGACGATAGCGGGAGCAGCTAGCAATGAGCAGTTCTTC. This gives the protein CASSLTIAGAASNEQFF.

The chain is built from TRBV19 and TRBJ1-3, with a possible D match to TRBD1 (6 bases). Germline lookup yields CDR1 LNHDA and CDR2 SQIVND (reference sequence). This CDR3 has 16 residues. Trimming took 5 bases from V and 0 from J, leaving 14 bases between them. CDR3 in DNA: TGTGCCAGTAGTGCCTACAGGGCCTCCTCTGGAAACACCATATATTTT. Its protein is CASSAYRASSGNTIYF. The full variable domain, its missing parts supplied by reference TRBV19 and TRBJ1-3, is DGGITQSPKYLFRKEGQNVTLSCEQNLNHDAMYWYRQDPGQGLRLIYYSQIVNDFQKGDIAEGYSVSREKKESFPLTVTSAQKNPTAFYLCASSAYRASSGNTIYFGEGSWLTVV.

The chain uses TRBV5-1 and TRBJ2-7; D is possibly TRBD2 (5 bases). This CDR3 is 15 amino acids long. The germline CDR1 and CDR2 sequences are SGHRS and YFSETQ. The germline V and J ends were trimmed by 1 base and 2 bases, with 13 bases remaining between them. The CDR3 coding sequence is TGCGCCAGCAGCTTGTCGGGGAACTCACCCTACGAGCAGTACTTC. Translation: CASSLSGNSPYEQYF.

The rearrangement links TRBV4-1 to TRBJ2-3; 8 bases agree with TRBD2. Germline V CDR1 and CDR2: MGHRA, YSYEKL. The CDR3 is made up of 17 amino acids. With V trimmed by 0 bases and J by 3 bases, 8 bases remained unmatched. The CDR3 DNA is TGCGCCAGCAGCCAAGACCCTGCGGGGGGTGTGACAGATACGCAGTATTTT. Its translation: CASSQDPAGGVTDTQYF.

The V and J genes are TRBV30 and TRBJ2-7, with 7 bases fitting TRBD1. Trimming took 2 bases from V and 1 from J; bases not matched to a gene: 8. Germline values: CDR1 GTSNPN, CDR2 SVGIG (reference sequence). CDR3 length: 15 residues. This CDR3 reads CAWSRRDRRSYEQYF. The CDR3 nucleotides are TGTGCCTGGAGTCGAAGGGACAGACGGTCCTACGAGCAGTACTTC.

As regards this clone: A read error is possible here, since a much larger clone lies one base away. The same CDR3 arises from other DNA sequences in this sample as well. As DNA, the CDR3 is TGCGCCAGCAGCCAAGCTGACACTGAAGCTTTCTTT. Protein sequence: CASSQADTEAFF. V gene TRBV4-3 combines with J gene TRBJ1-1; D call uncertain. Germline V gene lookup returns CDR1 LGHNA and CDR2 YSLEER. The length of the CDR3 is 12 residues. The germline V and J ends were trimmed by 1 base and 3 bases, with 3 bases remaining between them.

This clone was found once. The chain carries TRBV27 and TRBJ2-2; tentatively, D is TRBD1 (6 bases). CDR3 size: 16 residues. V was pared by 6 bases and J by 0 bases, with 14 bases between. Germline V gene lookup returns CDR1 MNHEY and CDR2 SMNVEV (reference sequence). The CDR3 nucleotides read TGTGCCAGCAGCAGAACAGGGAGCGCGAACACCGGGGAGCTGTTTTTT. This translates into CASSRTGSANTGELFF.

This clone was seen more than once but under ten times. The rearrangement links TRBV19 to TRBJ2-3; perhaps TRBD2 as D (6 bases). Trimming pared 6 bases from V and 2 bases from J, leaving 18 bases between. The germline CDR1 and CDR2 sequences are LNHDA and SQIVND (reference sequence). The CDR3 covers 16 residues. The CDR3 region has the DNA TGTGCCAGTAGGGGCGTGGAGGGCCCCCACACAGATACGCAGTATTTT. Encoded protein: CASRGVEGPHTDTQYF.

The V gene is TRBV19, the J gene TRBJ1-2, with D unresolved. V lost 3 bases and J lost 2, with 16 bases in between. The CDR3 consists of 16 residues. CDR1 and CDR2 (germline): LNHDA, SQIVND (reference sequence). The DNA of the CDR3 is TGTGCCAGTAGTATTTCTTTGTGGGCTGGGAACTATGGCTACACCTTC. It is translated as CASSISLWAGNYGYTF.